This entry concerns a single T cell receptor beta chain. Antigen specificity is unknown. Orbital computed tomography and thyroid ultrasound, along with TRAb, serum thyroxine and clinical symptoms, underpinned diagnosis. The CDR3 is 15 amino acids. Germline V lookup: CDR1 MDHEN, CDR2 SYDVKM. The V end was cut by 6 bases, the J end by 6 bases, with 20 bases between. Amplification of TCR beta CDR3 regions used RNA transcripts. HTBI primers were employed in first-round RT-PCR, then a second-round multiplex PCR followed. Using its own MiXCR run on the multiplex PCR reads, TCRdb lists one record per CDR3 protein. The sample shows tens of thousands of distinct CDR3 sequences, roughly 46% of them seen only once. The data originate from a study of Graves' ophthalmopathy and Graves' hyperthyroidism. Regarding the study as a whole: A model of 13 signatures distinguished ophthalmopathy from stable hyperthyroidism at roughly 87% sensitivity and nearly 82% specificity.

V is TRBV28 and J is TRBJ1-2; D may be TRBD1 (6 bases). This receptor was identified in an adult woman with Graves' ophthalmopathy. The sequenced material came from peripheral blood. CDR3 in DNA: TGTGCCAGCAGGCGCGGGGGCGGCTTTACGGATGGCTACACCTTC. Protein sequence: CASRRGGGFTDGYTF.